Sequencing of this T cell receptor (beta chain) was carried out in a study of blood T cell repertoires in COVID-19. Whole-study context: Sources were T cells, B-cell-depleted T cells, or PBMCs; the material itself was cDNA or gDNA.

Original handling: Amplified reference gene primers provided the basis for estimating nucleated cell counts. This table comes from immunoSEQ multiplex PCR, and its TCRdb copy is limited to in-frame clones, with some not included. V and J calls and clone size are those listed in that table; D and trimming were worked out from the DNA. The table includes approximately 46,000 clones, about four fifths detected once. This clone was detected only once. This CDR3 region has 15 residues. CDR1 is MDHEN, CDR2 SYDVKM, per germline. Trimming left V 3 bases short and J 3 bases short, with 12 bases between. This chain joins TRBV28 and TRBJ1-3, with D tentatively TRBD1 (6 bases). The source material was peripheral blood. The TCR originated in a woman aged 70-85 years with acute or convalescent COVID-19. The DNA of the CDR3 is TGTGCCAGCAGTTTGAGGACAGTCTTTGGAAACACCATATATTTT. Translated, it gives CASSLRTVFGNTIYF. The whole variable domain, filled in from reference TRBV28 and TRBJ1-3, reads DVKVTQSSRYLVKRTGEKVFLECVQDMDHENMFWYRQDPGLGLRLIYFSYDVKMKEKGDIPEGYSVSREKKERFSLILESASTNQTSMYLCASSLRTVFGNTIYFGEGSWLTVV.